This T cell receptor beta chain is drawn from a study of cytomegalovirus exposure and HLA in healthy donors. Findings and caveats of the study: Sequencing depth roughly uniform across donors was assumed in presence/absence analyses. Most TCRs appeared rarely, but some public TCRs recurred in many donors. For TCR beta chains, V- and J-gene trimming was later linked to a missense DCLRE1C variant. The authors listed approximately 150 TCR beta chains as cytomegalovirus-associated.

In this sample, this clone turned up once. What it binds is unknown. PCR amplification relied on 60 Vbeta primers (plus 13 Jbeta primers). The protocol was immunoSEQ multiplex PCR, while the TCRdb copy is restricted to in-frame clones and leaves out a portion. Of some 140,000 clones listed, 70% to 90% are singletons. The source is a middle-aged woman in good health and CMV-seropositive. The sequenced material came from PBMCs.

DNA for the CDR3: TGTGCCAGCAGTATTAGCGGGAGTAAAAATGAGCAGTTCTTC. As protein: CASSISGSKNEQFF. V and J are TRBV28 and TRBJ2-1, with 9 positions matching TRBD2. CDR3 length: 14 residues. Looked up from germline, CDR1 is MDHEN and CDR2 is SYDVKM. Losses at the gene ends were 5 bases for V and 7 bases for J; bases not matched to a gene: 6. The whole variable domain, filled in from reference TRBV28 and TRBJ2-1, reads DVKVTQSSRYLVKRTGEKVFLECVQDMDHENMFWYRQDPGLGLRLIYFSYDVKMKEKGDIPEGYSVSREKKERFSLILESASTNQTSMYLCASSISGSKNEQFFGPGTRLTVL.